This T cell receptor beta chain was obtained from a study of cytomegalovirus exposure and HLA in healthy donors. PCR employed 60 Vbeta and 13 Jbeta primers. Sequencing was performed with immunoSEQ multiplex PCR; in TCRdb, only in-frame clones are kept and a portion is missing. The sample lists around 150,000 clones, roughly 63% occurring once. The V end was cut by 2 bases, the J end by 2 bases, with 6 bases between. CDR3 length equals 13 residues. CDR1 is SGDLS and CDR2 is YYNGEE in the germline V gene. Concerning this clone itself: The antigen is undetermined.

Study-level findings and limits: For TCR beta chains, V- and J-gene trimming was later linked to a missense DCLRE1C variant. Most likely, a cluster of highly shared sequence variants arose as a sequencing artifact. Cytomegalovirus status was reportedly diagnosed by the classifier with high sensitivity and specificity. The analysis excluded some indistinguishable V segments, including TRBV6-2 and TRBV6-3.

This TCR came from a woman in her sixties in good health and CMV-seropositive. The sequenced sample consisted of PBMCs. The V gene is TRBV9, the J gene TRBJ2-3; no clear D. CDR3 DNA: TGTGCCAGCAGCGTGGGCTTCACAGATACGCAGTATTTT. Translating it yields CASSVGFTDTQYF. The whole variable domain, filled in from reference TRBV9 and TRBJ2-3, reads DSGVTQTPKHLITATGQRVTLRCSPRSGDLSVYWYQQSLDQGLQFLIQYYNGEERAKGNILERFSAQQFPDLHSELNLSSLELGDSALYFCASSVGFTDTQYFGPGTRLTVL.